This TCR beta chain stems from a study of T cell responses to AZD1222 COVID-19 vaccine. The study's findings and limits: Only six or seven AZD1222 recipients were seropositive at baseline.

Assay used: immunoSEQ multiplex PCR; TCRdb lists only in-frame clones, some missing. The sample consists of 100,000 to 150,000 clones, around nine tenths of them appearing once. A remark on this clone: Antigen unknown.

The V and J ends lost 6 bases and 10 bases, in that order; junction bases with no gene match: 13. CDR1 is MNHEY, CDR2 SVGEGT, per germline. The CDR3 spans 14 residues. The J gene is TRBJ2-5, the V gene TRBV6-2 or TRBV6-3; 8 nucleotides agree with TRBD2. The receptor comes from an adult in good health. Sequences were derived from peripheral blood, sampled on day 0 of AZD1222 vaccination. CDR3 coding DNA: TGTGCCAGCAGCCTCCTTCATAGCGGGGTGGACCAGTACTTC. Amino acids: CASSLLHSGVDQYF.